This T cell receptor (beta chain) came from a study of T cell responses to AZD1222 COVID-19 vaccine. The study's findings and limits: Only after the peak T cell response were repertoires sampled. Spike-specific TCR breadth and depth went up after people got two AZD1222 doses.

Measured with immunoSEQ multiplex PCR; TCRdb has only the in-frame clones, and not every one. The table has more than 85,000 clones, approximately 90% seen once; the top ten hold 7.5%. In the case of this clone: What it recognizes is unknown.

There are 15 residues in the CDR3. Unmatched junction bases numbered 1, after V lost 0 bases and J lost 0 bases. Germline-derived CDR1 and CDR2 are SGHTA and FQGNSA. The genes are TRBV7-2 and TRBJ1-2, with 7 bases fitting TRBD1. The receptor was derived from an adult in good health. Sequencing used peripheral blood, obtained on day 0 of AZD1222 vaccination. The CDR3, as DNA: TGTGCCAGCAGCTTAGCAGGGGGCACTAACTATGGCTACACCTTC. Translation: CASSLAGGTNYGYTF.